The 21 T cell receptor beta chains below all came from one sample that was sequenced in a study of post-analysis software for immune sequencing data. Whole-study results and caveats: Higher frequency in patients than in controls was seen for 5 or 6 TRBV segments, with TRBV5-6, TRBV5-1 and TRBV20-1 among them.

Their cognate antigens are unknown. Unique molecular identifiers had been added to the TCR beta cDNA libraries. MiXCR, run by TCRdb on the PCR reads, gives a single entry per CDR3 protein. This table has fewer than 850,000 distinct CDR3 sequences, 46% appearing once. The material sequenced was blood. These receptors were collected from a girl aged 5 to 17 with multiple sclerosis.

This clonotype was counted between two and nine times. This chain links TRBV28 with TRBJ2-1; 8 bases are a match to TRBD2. The CDR3 runs to 16 residues. CDR1 MDHEN and CDR2 SYDVKM come from the germline V gene. The V and J ends lost 7 bases and 7 bases, in that order; junction bases with no gene match: 15. The chain's CDR3 is CASIPRGTRGPNEQFF. CDR3 in DNA: TGTGCCAGCATACCCCGGGGGACTAGGGGCCCTAATGAGCAGTTCTTC.

This clonotype was observed a handful of times. The chain carries TRBV27 and TRBJ2-7; TRBD2 matches at 7 bases. The length of the CDR3 is 14 residues. Per germline, CDR1 MNHEY and CDR2 SMNVEV (reference sequence). Trimming cost V 1 base and J 3 bases; bases outside gene matches: 3. The CDR3 DNA follows: TGTGCCAGCAGTTTATTTGGACTAGACTACGAGCAGTACTTC. Protein sequence: CASSLFGLDYEQYF.

This clonotype appeared a few times. The chain carries TRBV27 and TRBJ2-1, with TRBD2 matching over 9 bases. This CDR3 region has 15 residues. V lost 5 bases and J lost 5; bases outside the gene matches: 7. Germline CDR1 reads MNHEY; CDR2 reads SMNVEV (reference sequence). DNA for the CDR3: TGTGCCAGCAGTCAACGGACTAGCGCTCACAATGAGCAGTTCTTC. This encodes CASSQRTSAHNEQFF.

The sample holds a few counts of this clonotype. A read error may account for a junction end that differs from germline. This chain uses TRBV7-2 with TRBJ2-7; D unclear. Germline V gene lookup returns CDR1 SGHTA and CDR2 FQGNSA. The CDR3 spans 12 residues. The CDR3 loop is CASTKDGYEQCF. Written as DNA, the CDR3 is TGTGCCAGCACCAAGGACGGTTACGAGCAGTGCTTC.

This chain joins TRBV3-1 and TRBJ2-3; D could derive from TRBD1 or TRBD2 (5 bases each). CDR3 length equals 17 residues. Trimming cost V 0 bases and J 1 base, with 14 bases left between them. CDR1 is LGHDT and CDR2 is YNNKEL in the germline V gene (reference sequence). In DNA form, the CDR3 reads TGTGCCAGCAGCCAAGAGGGTGGGGGTGCAGGCACAGATACGCAGTATTTT. This translates into CASSQEGGGAGTDTQYF.

The sample holds a few counts of this clonotype. The V and J genes are TRBV20-1 and TRBJ2-7; D gene uncertain. CDR1 is DFQATT and CDR2 is SNEGSKA in the germline V gene (reference sequence). The CDR3 runs to 15 residues. The CDR3 DNA is TGCAACCCACCTTCTGGCCAGGAGCGCACCTACGAGCAGTACTTC. Amino acids: CNPPSGQERTYEQYF.

This chain joins TRBV13 and TRBJ1-1; no clear D gene. V dropped 2 bases and J dropped 4 bases, with 14 bases sitting between them. Germline CDR1 is PRHDT and CDR2 is FYEKMQ (reference sequence). The length of the CDR3 is 15 residues. The CDR3 loop is CASSLLAFGFTEAFF. In DNA form, the CDR3 reads TGTGCCAGCAGCTTATTGGCCTTTGGTTTCACTGAAGCTTTCTTT.

The chain joins TRBV4-2 to TRBJ2-1; 13 nucleotides line up with TRBD2. Germline CDR1 LGHNA, CDR2 YNFKEQ. V lost 4 bases, J lost 8 bases, and 5 bases stayed unmatched. CDR3 length: 15 amino acids. CDR3 protein: CASSPLAGGPHEQFF. In nucleotides, the CDR3 is TGTGCCAGCAGCCCACTAGCGGGAGGGCCTCATGAGCAGTTCTTC.

The V call is TRBV5-6, the J call TRBJ2-5, with 11 positions matching TRBD1. Near its end, the DNA agrees better with TRBJ2-7, so the J call may be wrong. Germline CDR1 reads SGHDT; CDR2 reads YYEEEE. This CDR3 has 15 residues. CDR3 DNA: TGTGCCAGCAGCGGCGGGACAGGGGGTCCCTACGAGCAGTACTTC. As protein: CASSGGTGGPYEQYF.

The J gene is TRBJ1-4, the V gene TRBV11-2, with TRBD1 as a possible D gene (5 bases). This CDR3 spans 15 amino acids. Germline V gene data show CDR1 as SGHAT and CDR2 as FQNNGV. V lost 5 bases and J lost 3, with 13 bases in between. DNA of the CDR3: TGTGCCAGCAGCCGGAAAGGGGAGTCTAATGAAAAACTGTTTTTT. Amino acid sequence: CASSRKGESNEKLFF.

The V and J genes are TRBV29-1 and TRBJ1-4; the D is unclear. Germline loops: CDR1 SQVTM, CDR2 ANQGSEA. CDR3 length: 15 amino acids. V gave up 4 bases and J gave up 4 bases, with 16 bases separating them. The CDR3 spells CSVAEKGPFNEKLFF. In DNA, the CDR3 is TGCAGCGTTGCGGAGAAAGGTCCCTTTAATGAAAAACTGTTTTTT.

In its sample, this clonotype was seen a few times. The chain links TRBV27 to TRBJ1-5; a weak D match, TRBD1 (6 bases). The germline V gene encodes CDR1 MNHEY and CDR2 SMNVEV (reference sequence). The CDR3 has 15 residues. The ends were cut back, 3 bases at V and 2 bases at J, with 11 bases in the middle. CDR3 sequence reads: CASSFSGGGNQPQHF. DNA of the CDR3: TGTGCCAGCAGTTTCAGTGGGGGCGGCAATCAGCCCCAGCATTTT.

This clonotype was seen a handful of times. The V gene is TRBV7-9, the J gene TRBJ1-2, with D tentatively TRBD1 (5 bases). The germline CDR1 and CDR2 sequences are SEHNR and FQNEAQ (reference sequence). Trimming took off 7 bases at V and 2 bases at J, with 14 bases between the two ends. The CDR3 consists of 14 residues. CDR3 nucleotide sequence: TGTGCCAGCATCGGGGGAAATGAAAACTATGGCTACACCTTC. Protein: CASIGGNENYGYTF.

The rearrangement links TRBV3-1 to TRBJ2-5; TRBD2 matches 9 bases. Unmatched junction bases numbered 2, after V lost 5 bases and J lost 4 bases. This CDR3 is 13 amino acids long. Germline CDR1 and CDR2: LGHDT and YNNKEL (reference sequence). The CDR3 bases are TGTGCCAGCAGCGTTAGCGGGAGAGAGACCCAGTACTTC. It encodes CASSVSGRETQYF.

This chain connects TRBV20-1 to TRBJ2-3; D remains unclear. The germline V gene has CDR1 DFQATT and CDR2 SNEGSKA (reference sequence). The length of the CDR3 is 14 residues. With 4 bases removed from V and 1 base from J, the gap between germline ends came to 12 bases. This CDR3 reads CSANPTFGTDTQYF. The CDR3 bases are TGCAGTGCTAACCCTACGTTTGGCACAGATACGCAGTATTTT.

This clonotype was observed a handful of times. This chain joins TRBV6-2 or TRBV6-3 and TRBJ1-2; possible D gene TRBD1, 5 bases. Germline V lookup: CDR1 MNHEY, CDR2 SVGEGT. This CDR3 region has 15 residues. The V gene lost 2 bases and the J gene lost 7 bases, with 17 bases spanning the gap. In DNA, the CDR3 is TGTGCCAGCAGTTACGGGAGGACAAACTTATCTGGCTACACCTTC. This translates into CASSYGRTNLSGYTF.

V gene TRBV20-1 combines with J gene TRBJ2-1, with TRBD2 matching 11 bases. The CDR3 is made up of 14 amino acids. The J segment lost 6 bases and the V segment lost 6 bases, leaving 7 bases of the junction unmatched. CDR1 and CDR2 from the germline V gene are DFQATT and SNEGSKA (reference sequence). The CDR3 spells CSALTSGRGNEQFF. The DNA for the CDR3 is TGCAGTGCCCTCACTAGCGGGAGAGGCAATGAGCAGTTCTTC.

This clonotype was recorded a few times. The V gene is TRBV29-1, the J gene TRBJ2-1, with a possible D match to TRBD1 (5 bases). V lost 6 bases, J lost 4 bases, and 19 bases lay in between. Germline V gives CDR1 SQVTM, CDR2 ANQGSEA. CDR3 length: 15 residues. The CDR3 DNA sequence: TGCAGCGTCCGTCCACAGGACCTTCCATACAATGAGCAGTTCTTC. As protein: CSVRPQDLPYNEQFF.

This clonotype came up many times. V usage is TRBV15 and J usage is TRBJ2-1; D might be TRBD2 (6 bases). The length of the CDR3 is 13 residues. Trimming removed 6 bases from V and 4 bases from J, with 10 bases in between. CDR1 is LNHNV and CDR2 is YYDKDF in the germline V gene (reference sequence). The CDR3 sequence is CATRGLHYNEQFF. CDR3 sequence (DNA): TGTGCCACCAGGGGACTTCATTACAATGAGCAGTTCTTC.

The gene calls are TRBV30 and TRBJ2-1, with TRBD2 identical over 10 bases. Germline CDR1 reads GTSNPN; CDR2 reads SVGIG (reference sequence). Trimming removed 1 base from V and 3 bases from J; junction bases left unmatched: 3. The CDR3 loop spans 15 amino acids. The DNA of the CDR3 is TGTGCCTGGAGTGGTAGCGGGGGGAACTACAATGAGCAGTTCTTC. This encodes CAWSGSGGNYNEQFF.

The V call is TRBV20-1, the J call TRBJ2-1; no clear D. Gene TRBJ2-7 matches the end of the DNA better, so the J call may be wrong. CDR3 length equals 12 residues. The germline V gene encodes CDR1 DFQATT and CDR2 SNEGSKA (reference sequence). The CDR3 region is CSADDQYNEQYF. CDR3 sequence (DNA): TGCAGTGCTGACGACCAGTACAATGAGCAGTACTTC.